One sample yielded the 21 T cell receptor beta chains listed below, sequenced in a study of OX40 agonist ivuxolimab in advanced cancers. Here immunoSEQ multiplex PCR was the method, and the copy in TCRdb shows in-frame clones only, minus some. The table has tens of thousands of clones, 75% to 90% seen once; the top ten hold approximately 14%. The sample consisted of CD4+ or CD8+ T cells sorted from blood, taken in a trial of the OX40 agonist ivuxolimab. The source of these receptors is an adult with an advanced solid tumor such as melanoma, head and neck, liver or kidney cancer.

This sequence joins TRBV25-1 and TRBJ1-2; D gene uncertain. Germline CDR1 MGHDK, CDR2 SYGVNS. This CDR3 comprises 15 residues. Between the trimmed V and J ends, which lost 2 bases and 4 bases, there was a span of 14 bases. For the CDR3, the DNA is TGTGCCAGCAGTGAACCCTCTGACGAGTCCTATGGCTACACCTTC. This gives the protein CASSEPSDESYGYTF.

This rearrangement joins TRBV7-9 to TRBJ2-7, with no clear D. The CDR3 is 14 amino acids. V was clipped by 6 bases and J by 2 bases, with 14 bases between them. The germline gives CDR1 SEHNR, CDR2 FQNEAQ (reference sequence). CDR3 region: CASSLSSSPYEQYF. CDR3 sequence (DNA): TGTGCCAGCAGTCTGAGCTCCAGCCCCTACGAGCAGTACTTC.

The chain has TRBV2 and TRBJ1-2, with TRBD1 matching over 11 bases. Germline trimming cut 4 bases from V and 5 bases from J; bases unmatched to any gene: 9. CDR3 length: 16 amino acids. Looked up from germline, CDR1 is SNHLY and CDR2 is FYNNEI. CDR3 nucleotides: TGTGCCAGCAGTGGGTTGGGGGACAGGGGGTTTTATGGCTACACCTTC. Its protein is CASSGLGDRGFYGYTF.

The rearrangement uses TRBV6-5 and TRBJ1-4, with TRBD1 as a possible D gene (6 bases). CDR3 length equals 15 residues. Germline CDR1 MNHEY, CDR2 SVGAGI. Trimming pared 5 bases from V and 0 bases from J, leaving 10 bases between. The CDR3 here is CASSTDSATNEKLFF. Written as DNA, the CDR3 is TGTGCCAGCAGTACGGACAGTGCAACTAATGAAAAACTGTTTTTT.

This chain links TRBV7-9 with TRBJ2-2, with 7 bases lining up with TRBD2. The CDR3 runs to 17 residues. Trimming took 4 bases from V and 5 from J; bases not matched to a gene: 13. Germline loops: CDR1 SEHNR, CDR2 FQNEAQ (reference sequence). The CDR3 is CASSSLSREQGTGELFF. CDR3 bases: TGTGCCAGCAGCTCTCTTTCGCGGGAGCAGGGAACCGGGGAGCTGTTTTTT.

The chain recombines TRBV6-1 with TRBJ2-5; D is possibly TRBD2 (5 bases). CDR3 length: 12 amino acids. Trimming left V 9 bases short and J 4 bases short, with 12 bases between. Germline V lookup: CDR1 MNHNS, CDR2 SASEGT. CDR3 DNA: TGTGCCAGTAGGACTGGCCGAGAGACCCAGTACTTC. This sequence encodes CASRTGRETQYF.

The chain uses TRBV30 and TRBJ2-7, with 11 nucleotides matching TRBD1. With V trimmed by 1 base and J by 1 base, 6 bases remained unmatched. This CDR3 is 16 amino acids long. CDR1 and CDR2 from the germline V gene are GTSNPN and SVGIG (reference sequence). The CDR3 DNA reads as TGTGCCTGGAGTGCCCCCTGGGACAGGGGGTCCTACGAGCAGTACTTC. Protein sequence: CAWSAPWDRGSYEQYF. Full variable domain (outside the CDR3, taken from reference TRBV30 and TRBJ2-7): SQTIHQWPATLVQPVGSPLSLECTVEGTSNPNLYWYRQAAGRGLQLLFYSVGIGQISSEVPQNLSASRPQDRQFILSSKKLLLSDSGFYLCAWSAPWDRGSYEQYFGPGTRLTVT.

This rearrangement joins TRBV25-1 to TRBJ1-3, with D unresolved. The CDR3 totals 17 residues. V lost 2 bases and J 1 base, leaving 15 bases between the germline ends. Germline V gives CDR1 MGHDK, CDR2 SYGVNS. The CDR3 DNA reads as TGTGCCAGCAGTGAAGAGGGCGGGTGGGGTTCTGGAAACACCATATATTTT. Translation: CASSEEGGWGSGNTIYF.

V usage is TRBV7-3 and J usage is TRBJ2-1, with 11 bases lining up with TRBD2. V lost 5 bases to trimming and J lost 5 bases; unmatched junction nucleotides: 2. The CDR3 consists of 14 residues. Germline CDR1 is SGHTA and CDR2 is FQGTGA. The CDR3 loop reads CASSAGLADNEQFF. CDR3 sequence (DNA): TGTGCCAGCAGCGCGGGACTAGCGGACAATGAGCAGTTCTTC.

The chain has TRBV13 and TRBJ1-3; tentative D call: TRBD1 (6 bases). The CDR3 spans 15 residues. The V gene's germline CDR1 is PRHDT and CDR2 FYEKMQ (reference sequence). V lost 6 bases, J lost 4 bases, and 16 bases lay in between. This CDR3 reads CASSLYRDGGNTIYF. CDR3 in DNA: TGTGCCAGCAGTCTTTACAGGGACGGAGGAAACACCATATATTTT.

This clone was seen only once. The chain has TRBV5-4 and TRBJ1-2; 7 positions agree with TRBD1. Germline V gene data show CDR1 as SGHNT and CDR2 as YYREEE (reference sequence). The trim removed 4 bases at V and 3 bases at J, leaving 6 bases unmatched. CDR3 length: 14 amino acids. Here the CDR3 DNA reads TGTGCCAGCAGCACACCAGGGGGGTACTATGGCTACACCTTC. Its translation is CASSTPGGYYGYTF. Supplemented by reference TRBV5-4 and TRBJ1-2, the full variable domain reads ETGVTQSPTHLIKTRGQQVTLRCSSQSGHNTVSWYQQALGQGPQFIFQYYREEENGRGNFPPRFSGLQFPNYSSELNVNALELDDSALYLCASSTPGGYYGYTFGSGTRLTVV.

This clone was recorded only once. The chain has TRBV30 and TRBJ2-1, with D hard to call. Germline V CDR1 and CDR2: GTSNPN, SVGIG (reference sequence). This CDR3 has 12 residues. With 0 bases removed from V and 8 bases from J, the gap between germline ends came to 8 bases. DNA for the CDR3: TGTGCCTGGAGTGTAAGGTGGGATGAGCAGTTCTTC. Translating gives CAWSVRWDEQFF.

The J gene is TRBJ1-3, the V gene TRBV27; 8 bases match TRBD1. V was clipped by 4 bases and J by 6 bases; unmatched bases: 5. Germline V gene sequence: CDR1 MNHEY, CDR2 SMNVEV (reference sequence). This CDR3 is built from 14 residues. This chain's CDR3 is CASSSQTGVNTIYF. The CDR3 DNA reads as TGTGCCAGCAGTTCCCAGACAGGGGTAAACACCATATATTTT.

This rearrangement joins TRBV29-1 to TRBJ1-2; the D is unclear. Trimming shortened V by 7 bases and J by 6 bases, and 12 bases separated the two germline ends. The CDR3 extends over 11 amino acids. Germline CDR1 reads SQVTM; CDR2 reads ANQGSEA. The CDR3, as DNA: TGCAGCGCATGGGAGGCCCATGGCTACACCTTC. This gives the protein CSAWEAHGYTF. The variable domain in full, with the rest retrieved from reference TRBV29-1 and TRBJ1-2, is SAVISQKPSRDICQRGTSLTIQCQVDSQVTMMFWYRQQPGQSLTLIATANQGSEATYESGFVIDKFPISRPNLTFSTLTVSNMSPEDSSIYLCSAWEAHGYTFGSGTRLTVV.

CDR3 DNA sequence: TGTGCCAGCAGTCCGGGACACACCTATGGCTACACCTTC. Translating gives CASSPGHTYGYTF. The chain uses TRBV6-5 and TRBJ1-2; a weak D match, TRBD1 (6 bases). The CDR3 covers 13 residues. V shed 5 bases and J shed 4 bases, with 11 bases lying between them. CDR1 and CDR2 (germline): MNHEY, SVGAGI.

Of note for this clone: This may stem from a read error, because a much larger clone lies one nucleotide away. The CDR3 sequence: CASSTSGEQYF. The CDR3 nucleotides are TGTGCCAGCAGTACGTCAGGGGAGCAGTACTTC. The rearrangement links TRBV27 to TRBJ2-7; D is possibly TRBD1 (5 bases). This CDR3 has 11 residues. V was cut by 5 bases and J by 7 bases, with 9 bases left in between. Germline assignment: CDR1 MNHEY and CDR2 SMNVEV (reference sequence).

The CDR3 DNA is TGTGCCAGCAGTCTCTCGGGGGAAGAGACCCAGTACTTC. Translation gives CASSLSGEETQYF. The chain has TRBV28 and TRBJ2-5; the D gene is possibly TRBD2 (6 bases). Germline CDR1 reads MDHEN; CDR2 reads SYDVKM. The CDR3 spans 13 residues. V dropped 5 bases and J dropped 3 bases, with 10 bases sitting between them.

J is TRBJ1-2 and V is TRBV14; D uncertain. Trimming removed 3 bases from V and 0 bases from J, with 5 bases in between. In germline, CDR1 is SGHDN, CDR2 FVKESK. The CDR3 is 13 residues long. In DNA form, the CDR3 reads TGTGCCAGCAGCCAGACAACTAACTATGGCTACACCTTC. This codes for CASSQTTNYGYTF.

The chain employs TRBV23-1 and TRBJ1-5; 10 nucleotides agree with TRBD1. TRBV23-1 is reported as an ORF; its role is uncertain. V lost 2 bases and J lost 4; bases outside the gene matches: 11. This CDR3 region has 18 residues. In DNA form, the CDR3 reads TGCGCCAGCAGTCAACCCGCGGGACAGGGGCCCCTAAATCAGCCCCAGCATTTT. Translating gives CASSQPAGQGPLNQPQHF.

This chain joins TRBV9 and TRBJ1-5; 11 bases match TRBD1. Per germline, CDR1 SGDLS and CDR2 YYNGEE. This CDR3 comprises 17 residues. Trimming at V came to 3 bases and at J to 1 base, leaving 6 bases not matched to a gene. The CDR3 loop is CASSAGQGVWSNQPQHF. CDR3 bases: TGTGCCAGCAGCGCGGGACAGGGGGTTTGGAGCAATCAGCCCCAGCATTTT.

This chain connects TRBV19 to TRBJ2-7; 7 bases agree with TRBD2. This CDR3 is 14 amino acids long. The junction had 3 bases not matched to a gene; V was cut back by 3 bases and J by 1 base. Looked up from germline, CDR1 is LNHDA and CDR2 is SQIVND (reference sequence). The CDR3: CASSIQGGSYEQYF. The CDR3 region has the DNA TGTGCCAGTAGTATCCAGGGAGGGTCCTACGAGCAGTACTTC.